This T cell receptor (beta chain) was captured in a study of T cells in Graves' hyperthyroidism and ophthalmopathy. V was clipped by 0 bases and J by 5 bases, with 17 bases between them. Germline assignment: CDR1 SGHAT and CDR2 FQNNGV. This CDR3 comprises 17 residues. This clonotype was counted at least ten times. TCR beta CDR3 regions were amplified from RNA. The HTBI set primed first-round TCR CDR3 RT-PCR. TCRdb reprocessed the multiplex PCR reads with MiXCR, giving one entry per CDR3 protein. The table shows approximately 260,000 distinct CDR3 sequences, with over 12% occurring only once. This clonotype was sampled from a woman aged 45-60 years with Graves' hyperthyroidism that later progressed to Graves' ophthalmopathy. The sequenced sample consisted of blood. V gene TRBV11-2 combines with J gene TRBJ2-1, with a tentative D call TRBD1 (6 bases). CDR3 bases: TGTGCCAGCAGCTTAGAGGGAAACAGGGACCGGGACAATGAGCAGTTCTTC. Encoded protein: CASSLEGNRDRDNEQFF.